This entry describes one T cell receptor (beta chain). Sequencing was performed with immunoSEQ multiplex PCR; in TCRdb, only in-frame clones are kept and a portion is missing. The table has around 310,000 clones, about nine tenths seen once; the top ten hold 6.5% to 8%. Germline CDR1 reads SGHNT; CDR2 reads YYREEE (reference sequence). CDR3 length: 14 amino acids. V dropped 4 bases and J dropped 2 bases, with 10 bases sitting between them. The data stem from a study of blood T cell repertoires in COVID-19. Sequencing used peripheral blood. The chain is built from TRBV5-4 and TRBJ2-1, with no clear D. The sequence was collected from a woman under 40 with COVID-19, enrolled during active disease. CDR3 region: CASSDTVAYNEQFF. CDR3 nucleotide sequence: TGTGCCAGCAGCGACACGGTAGCCTACAATGAGCAGTTCTTC.